The rows below give T cell receptor beta chains drawn from one sample of a study of blood T cell repertoires in COVID-19. Only in-frame clones appear in the TCRdb table, and some are missing; sequencing was by immunoSEQ multiplex PCR. Here the sample spans about 150,000 clones, about four fifths being singletons. What was sequenced was peripheral blood. The receptors here all came from a woman aged 55 to 70 with active or convalescent COVID-19. Both conserved end residues are part of each CDR3. The order of the fields is D gene, V gene, clone size, J gene, CDR3 protein, CDR3 DNA. D genes are given only for firm matches. Only some rows state a clone size, as once, few, many or a class for expanded clones.

D gene: TRBD2
V gene: TRBV29-1
clone size: -
J gene: TRBJ2-3
CDR3 protein: CSSKGLAAVDTQYF
CDR3 DNA: TGCAGCTCGAAAGGCCTAGCGGCGGTAGATACGCAGTATTTT

D gene: -
V gene: TRBV6-5
clone size: -
J gene: TRBJ1-1
CDR3 protein: CASSLTGMAEAFF
CDR3 DNA: TGTGCCAGCAGTTTAACAGGGATGGCTGAAGCTTTCTTT

D gene: TRBD2
V gene: TRBV28
clone size: -
J gene: TRBJ2-7
CDR3 protein: CASSPQGLAGTYEQYF
CDR3 DNA: TGTGCCAGCAGTCCGCAGGGACTAGCGGGGACCTACGAGCAGTACTTC

D gene: TRBD2
V gene: TRBV30
clone size: -
J gene: TRBJ2-7
CDR3 protein: CAWRGLKKHEQYF
CDR3 DNA: TGTGCCTGGAGGGGACTAAAGAAGCACGAGCAGTACTTC

D gene: -
V gene: TRBV27
clone size: -
J gene: TRBJ1-3
CDR3 protein: CASSLTGQPPGNTIYF
CDR3 DNA: TGTGCCAGCAGTTTAACCGGACAGCCCCCGGGAAACACCATATATTTT

D gene: -
V gene: TRBV18
clone size: once
J gene: TRBJ1-1
CDR3 protein: CASSPPGRNTEAFF
CDR3 DNA: TGTGCCAGCTCACCCCCGGGTAGGAACACTGAAGCTTTCTTT

D gene: -
V gene: TRBV7-9
clone size: -
J gene: TRBJ1-4
CDR3 protein: CASSLDRTFEKLFF
CDR3 DNA: TGTGCCAGCAGCTTAGATCGGACATTTGAAAAACTGTTTTTT

D gene: -
V gene: TRBV3-1/TRBV3-2
clone size: -
J gene: TRBJ2-1
CDR3 protein: CASSRRGTDEQFF
CDR3 DNA: TGTGCCAGCAGCCGAAGGGGGACCGATGAGCAGTTCTTC

D gene: TRBD2
V gene: TRBV29-1
clone size: -
J gene: TRBJ2-3
CDR3 protein: CSVSGGGITDTQYF
CDR3 DNA: TGCAGCGTTTCGGGGGGAGGAATCACAGATACGCAGTATTTT

D gene: TRBD2
V gene: TRBV4-3
clone size: -
J gene: TRBJ2-5
CDR3 protein: CASSQRLAGGPRAETQYF
CDR3 DNA: TGCGCCAGCAGCCAAAGACTAGCGGGAGGGCCGAGGGCCGAGACCCAGTACTTC

D gene: TRBD1
V gene: TRBV7-9
clone size: -
J gene: TRBJ1-5
CDR3 protein: CASTSGQGFQPQHF
CDR3 DNA: TGTGCCAGCACCTCGGGACAGGGATTTCAGCCCCAGCATTTT

D gene: -
V gene: TRBV13
clone size: -
J gene: TRBJ2-7
CDR3 protein: CASSLRGSRYEQYF
CDR3 DNA: TGTGCCAGCAGCTTACGTGGGAGTAGATACGAGCAGTACTTC

D gene: -
V gene: TRBV5-1
clone size: -
J gene: TRBJ1-1
CDR3 protein: CASSLVGIATEAFF
CDR3 DNA: TGCGCCAGCAGCTTGGTCGGTATCGCCACTGAAGCTTTCTTT

D gene: TRBD1
V gene: TRBV7-9
clone size: -
J gene: TRBJ2-7
CDR3 protein: CASSSPGQGYEQYF
CDR3 DNA: TGTGCCAGCAGCTCCCCGGGACAGGGATACGAGCAGTACTTC

D gene: -
V gene: TRBV4-1
clone size: -
J gene: TRBJ2-1
CDR3 protein: CASSPLVRGRNYNEQFF
CDR3 DNA: TGCGCCAGCAGCCCCTTAGTTCGGGGAAGAAACTACAATGAGCAGTTCTTC

D gene: -
V gene: TRBV7-6
clone size: -
J gene: TRBJ1-4
CDR3 protein: CASSLSANEKLFF
CDR3 DNA: TGTGCCAGCAGCTTATCCGCTAATGAAAAACTGTTTTTT

D gene: -
V gene: TRBV29-1
clone size: -
J gene: TRBJ2-1
CDR3 protein: CSVERGRNLDYNEQFF
CDR3 DNA: TGCAGCGTTGAAAGGGGCCGCAACCTGGACTACAATGAGCAGTTCTTC

D gene: -
V gene: TRBV5-8
clone size: -
J gene: TRBJ2-1
CDR3 protein: CASSLWQDSYNEQFF
CDR3 DNA: TGTGCCAGCAGCTTGTGGCAGGATAGCTACAATGAGCAGTTCTTC

D gene: -
V gene: TRBV14
clone size: -
J gene: TRBJ2-6
CDR3 protein: CASSPGSRLTGANVLTF
CDR3 DNA: TGTGCCAGCAGTCCAGGGTCACGCTTAACTGGGGCCAACGTCCTGACTTTC

D gene: -
V gene: TRBV9
clone size: -
J gene: TRBJ2-1
CDR3 protein: CASSVVGSGNEQFF
CDR3 DNA: TGTGCCAGCAGCGTAGTTGGTAGCGGCAATGAGCAGTTCTTC

D gene: -
V gene: TRBV15
clone size: -
J gene: TRBJ1-2
CDR3 protein: CATSRGSGGYGYTF
CDR3 DNA: TGTGCCACCAGCAGAGGTTCAGGTGGCTATGGCTACACCTTC

D gene: TRBD1
V gene: TRBV28
clone size: few
J gene: TRBJ1-4
CDR3 protein: CASNSGGNEKLFF
CDR3 DNA: TGTGCCAGCAACTCAGGGGGAAATGAAAAACTGTTTTTT

D gene: TRBD1
V gene: TRBV25-1
clone size: few
J gene: TRBJ2-7
CDR3 protein: CASSGGGQGVSEQYF
CDR3 DNA: TGTGCCAGCAGTGGAGGTGGACAGGGCGTGAGCGAGCAGTACTTC

D gene: -
V gene: TRBV5-4
clone size: few
J gene: TRBJ1-2
CDR3 protein: CASSLVGRNGYTF
CDR3 DNA: TGTGCCAGCAGCTTGGTAGGGAGAAATGGCTACACCTTC

D gene: -
V gene: TRBV30
clone size: once
J gene: TRBJ1-1
CDR3 protein: CAWIAGGANTEAFF
CDR3 DNA: TGTGCCTGGATTGCGGGAGGGGCGAACACTGAAGCTTTCTTT

D gene: TRBD1
V gene: TRBV4-2
clone size: few
J gene: TRBJ1-1
CDR3 protein: CASSQEDRVGAEAFF
CDR3 DNA: TGTGCCAGCAGCCAAGAGGACAGGGTCGGGGCTGAAGCTTTCTTT

D gene: TRBD2
V gene: TRBV6-2/TRBV6-3
clone size: -
J gene: TRBJ2-4
CDR3 protein: CASTPGLAGAGAKNIQYF
CDR3 DNA: TGTGCCAGCACCCCGGGACTAGCGGGAGCTGGGGCCAAAAACATTCAGTACTTC